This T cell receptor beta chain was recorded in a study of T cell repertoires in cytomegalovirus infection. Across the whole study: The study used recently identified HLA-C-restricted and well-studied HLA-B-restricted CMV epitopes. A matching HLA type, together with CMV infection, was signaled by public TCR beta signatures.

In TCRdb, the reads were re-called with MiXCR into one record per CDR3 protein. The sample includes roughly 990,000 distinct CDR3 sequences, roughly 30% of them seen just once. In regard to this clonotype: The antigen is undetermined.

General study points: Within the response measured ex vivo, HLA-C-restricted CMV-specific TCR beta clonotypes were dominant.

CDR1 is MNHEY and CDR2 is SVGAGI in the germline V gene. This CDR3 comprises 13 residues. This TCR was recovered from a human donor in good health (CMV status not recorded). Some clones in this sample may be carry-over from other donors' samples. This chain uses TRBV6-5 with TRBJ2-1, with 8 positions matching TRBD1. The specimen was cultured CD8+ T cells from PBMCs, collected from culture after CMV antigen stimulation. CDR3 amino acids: CAAGQGAYNEQFF. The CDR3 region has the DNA TGTGCAGCCGGCCAGGGGGCATACAATGAGCAGTTCTTC.